The 31 T cell receptor beta chains below come from one sample, sequenced in a study of kidney transplant recipient with SARS-CoV-2 infection. Using its own MiXCR run on the reads, TCRdb lists one record per CDR3 protein. The sample records under 300,000 distinct CDR3 sequences, under 35% being singletons. The sample was a blood sample, taken at baseline and on approximately day 120 from a kidney transplant recipient. Receptors were obtained from a young adult male patient who had COVID-19 and was a kidney transplant recipient. T cells may partly derive from the graft donor.

The table lists this clonotype with many counts. The CDR3 spells CASSPTSGPYNEQFF. The DNA of the CDR3 is TGTGCCAGCAGTCCCACTAGCGGCCCCTACAATGAGCAGTTCTTC. The gene calls are TRBV12-3 or TRBV12-4 and TRBJ2-1; 8 bases align to TRBD2. The CDR3 runs to 15 residues. After removal of 5 bases from V and 2 bases from J, the junction contained 5 bases not matched to a gene.

This clonotype was recorded many times. This chain joins TRBV7-9 and TRBJ1-2; D perhaps matches TRBD1 (5 bases). V was pared by 2 bases and J by 6 bases, with 10 bases between. The V gene's germline CDR1 is SEHNR and CDR2 FQNEAQ (reference sequence). The CDR3 extends over 13 amino acids. The chain's CDR3 is CASSLPQGNGYTF. CDR3 DNA: TGTGCCAGCAGCTTACCCCAGGGAAATGGCTACACCTTC.

Concerning this clonotype itself: Compared with germline, one end of the junction differs, possibly owing to a read error. This chain joins TRBV6-1 and TRBJ2-3; 7 bases fit TRBD2. Germline CDR1 and CDR2: MNHNS and SASEGT. The CDR3 covers 20 residues. This chain's CDR3 is CTSSEEISGFLGRSTDTQYF. The CDR3 DNA reads TGTACCAGCAGTGAAGAGATTAGCGGGTTCCTCGGTAGGAGCACAGATACGCAGTATTTT.

This clonotype was observed a handful of times. This CDR3 is missing its conserved last phenylalanine or tryptophan, likely due to a read error. The chain is built from TRBV7-9 and TRBJ1-2; D is ambiguous. Trimming shortened V by 5 bases and J by 4 bases, and 23 bases separated the two germline ends. From germline, CDR1 is SEHNR and CDR2 FQNEAQ (reference sequence). The CDR3 covers 17 residues. CDR3 DNA: TGTGCCAGCAGCGTTATCGTATACCATGGAAAGACCTATGGCTACACCCTC. It specifies CASSVIVYHGKTYGYTL.

This clonotype was observed at least ten times. The chain joins TRBV5-1 to TRBJ2-3, with unresolved D. The CDR3 consists of 14 residues. V was pared by 0 bases and J by 5 bases, with 10 bases between. The germline gives CDR1 SGHRS, CDR2 YFSETQ. CDR3: CASSLGGIGDTQYF. DNA of the CDR3: TGCGCCAGCAGCTTGGGTGGAATCGGAGATACGCAGTATTTT. The full variable domain, rest sourced from reference TRBV5-1 and TRBJ2-3, is KAGVTQTPRYLIKTRGQQVTLSCSPISGHRSVSWYQQTPGQGLQFLFEYFSETQRNKGNFPGRFSGRQFSNSRSEMNVSTLELGDSALYLCASSLGGIGDTQYFGPGTRLTVL.

In the case of this clonotype: This sequence may be a read error, since a much larger clone differs from it by one base. The CDR3 DNA sequence: TGTGCCAGCAGCCAAGGTCTAGCGGGGCCATACGAGCAGTACTTC. It translates to CASSQGLAGPYEQYF. The chain couples TRBV3-1 to TRBJ2-7; 9 bases line up with TRBD2. The CDR3 spans 15 residues. Germline CDR1 reads LGHDT; CDR2 reads YNNKEL (reference sequence). The trim removed 1 base at V and 4 bases at J, leaving 5 bases unmatched.

Regarding this clonotype: A much larger clone is a single base away; this may be a read error. V gene TRBV24-1 combines with J gene TRBJ1-2; D remains unclear. This CDR3 comprises 12 residues. The germline gives CDR1 KGHDR, CDR2 SFDVKD. The CDR3 region is CTTSDYDYGYTF. The CDR3 coding sequence is TGTACCACCAGTGATTACGACTATGGCTACACCTTC.

V gene TRBV7-6 combines with J gene TRBJ1-6; TRBD1 matches at 10 bases. Germline CDR1 and CDR2: SGHVS and FNYEAQ. This CDR3 spans 15 amino acids. V shed 5 bases, J shed 9 bases, and the junction held 7 bases outside the gene matches. CDR3 region: CASSRAGTGVSPLHF. DNA of the CDR3: TGTGCCAGCAGCCGCGCCGGGACAGGGGTTTCACCCCTCCACTTT.

This clonotype came up many times. The J gene is TRBJ1-1, the V gene TRBV11-2; TRBD1 might be the D (6 bases). The CDR3 extends over 14 amino acids. V was trimmed by 6 bases and J by 0 bases, leaving 11 bases between them. Germline lookup yields CDR1 SGHAT and CDR2 FQNNGV. CDR3 sequence: CASRRTDMNTEAFF. The DNA for the CDR3 is TGTGCCAGCAGACGGACAGATATGAACACTGAAGCTTTCTTT.

This clonotype was recorded many times. The rearrangement uses TRBV19 and TRBJ2-7; D might be TRBD1 or TRBD2, each matching 5 bases. The CDR3 contains 13 residues. V dropped 3 bases and J dropped 4 bases, with 10 bases sitting between them. CDR1 and CDR2 from the germline V gene are LNHDA and SQIVND (reference sequence). CDR3 nucleotides: TGTGCCAGTAGTATTCCGGGACCTTACGAGCAGTACTTC. It is translated as CASSIPGPYEQYF.

In its sample, this clonotype was seen once. A far larger clone is off by one base, so a read error is likely. The V gene is TRBV6-1, the J gene TRBJ2-4; maybe TRBD1 (6 bases). The V end lost 2 bases, the J end lost 15 bases, and 20 bases lay between the germline ends. Germline values: CDR1 MNHNS, CDR2 SASEGT. The CDR3 covers 14 residues. In DNA form, the CDR3 reads TGTGCCAGCAGTGAATGGGTACAGGGCTACGAGCGGTACTTC. This gives the protein CASSEWVQGYERYF.

This clonotype was recorded at least ten times. The rearrangement links TRBV5-4 to TRBJ2-7; 7 bases map to TRBD1. V shed 2 bases, J shed 2 bases, and the junction held 7 bases outside the gene matches. This CDR3 has 15 amino acids. Germline lookup yields CDR1 SGHNT and CDR2 YYREEE (reference sequence). The CDR3 nucleotides are TGTGCCAGCAGCTTACCCGGGACAGCAACCTACGAGCAGTACTTC. Translated, it gives CASSLPGTATYEQYF. Complete variable domain (other parts from reference TRBV5-4 and TRBJ2-7): ETGVTQSPTHLIKTRGQQVTLRCSSQSGHNTVSWYQQALGQGPQFIFQYYREEENGRGNFPPRFSGLQFPNYSSELNVNALELDDSALYLCASSLPGTATYEQYFGPGTRLTVT.

CDR3 loop: CASSVEGGGQPTDTQYF. The CDR3 DNA reads as TGTGCCAGCAGCGTAGAAGGGGGGGGGCAGCCCACAGATACGCAGTATTTT. The chain employs TRBV9 and TRBJ2-3; possible D gene TRBD2, 7 bases. Germline V lookup: CDR1 SGDLS, CDR2 YYNGEE. V lost 0 bases and J lost 2, with 16 bases in between. The CDR3 covers 17 residues.

The chain links TRBV14 to TRBJ2-6; unclear D gene. The length of the CDR3 is 17 residues. Trimming shortened V by 0 bases and J by 0 bases, and 9 bases separated the two germline ends. Per germline, CDR1 SGHDN and CDR2 FVKESK. The CDR3, as DNA: TGTGCCAGCAGCCAAGAGGTAGCCCTCTCTGGGGCCAACGTCCTGACTTTC. Translated: CASSQEVALSGANVLTF.

In regard to this clonotype: Since a much larger clone is just one base distant, this may be a read error. The chain is built from TRBV5-6 and TRBJ1-2; the D is unclear. Germline CDR1 SGHDT, CDR2 YYEEEE. V shed 7 bases and J shed 4 bases, with 23 bases lying between them. This CDR3 is built from 16 residues. CDR3 region: CASRRYNSQKTYGYTF. In nucleotides, the CDR3 is TGTGCCAGCCGTCGCTACAATAGTCAAAAGACCTATGGCTACACCTTC.

This clonotype occurred many times. The chain is built from TRBV7-9 and TRBJ1-4; the match to TRBD1 covers 7 bases. CDR1 is SEHNR and CDR2 is FQNEAQ in the germline V gene (reference sequence). J gave up 10 bases and V 0 bases, and 5 bases lay outside the gene matches. The CDR3 totals 14 residues. CDR3 coding DNA: TGTGCCAGCAGCTTAGCAGGGGGCTATGCAAAACTGTTTTTT. Amino acid sequence: CASSLAGGYAKLFF.

A single count supports this clonotype. With a much larger clone just one base away, this may be a read error. J is TRBJ2-5 and V is TRBV3-1; TRBD1 matches at 8 bases. The CDR3 spans 15 residues. V dropped 4 bases and J dropped 5; count of bases not matched to a gene: 9. In germline, CDR1 is LGHDT, CDR2 YNNKEL (reference sequence). CDR3: CASSPWQGAGETQYF. The CDR3 DNA reads as TGTGCCAGCAGCCCCTGGCAGGGGGCCGGGGAGACCCAGTACTTC.

This clonotype was found many times. The chain combines TRBV3-1 with TRBJ2-1; D might be TRBD1 or TRBD2, each matching 5 bases. Trimming stripped 4 bases from V and 2 bases from J, with 18 bases between. Germline V gene data show CDR1 as LGHDT and CDR2 as YNNKEL (reference sequence). The CDR3 is 17 residues long. Here the CDR3 reads CASSRSGGSIPYNEQFF. The CDR3 DNA sequence: TGTGCCAGCAGCCGGTCTGGGGGTAGTATTCCCTACAATGAGCAGTTCTTC.

This clonotype was seen at least ten times. V is TRBV3-2 and J is TRBJ1-6. TRBV3-2 is listed as a pseudogene. CDR3 size: 14 residues. In DNA form, the CDR3 reads TGTGCCAGCAGCCAAGGAGGGCCAGATTCACCCCTCCACTTT. This encodes CASSQGGPDSPLHF.

To note about this clonotype: Possible read error: a much larger clone is one base away. The CDR3 reads CAWSGAGDSPLHF. CDR3 DNA sequence: TGTGCCTGGAGCGGGGCAGGGGACTCACCCCTCCACTTT. V usage is TRBV30 and J usage is TRBJ1-6; maybe TRBD1 (6 bases). CDR1 and CDR2 from the germline V gene are GTSNPN and SVGIG (reference sequence). The CDR3 covers 13 residues. V was shortened by 3 bases and J by 10 bases, with 13 bases between the two germline ends.

Notes on this clonotype: A much larger clone sits a single nucleotide away, making a read error possible. For the CDR3, the DNA is TGTGCCAGCAGCGAGGGGAGCTCCCATAATTCACCCCTCCACTTT. Amino acid sequence: CASSEGSSHNSPLHF. The chain couples TRBV6-5 to TRBJ1-6; maybe TRBD1 (5 bases). There are 15 residues in the CDR3. Germline CDR1 is MNHEY and CDR2 is SVGAGI.

As regards this clonotype: A junction boundary mismatches the germline segment, possibly from a read error. The J gene is TRBJ1-4, the V gene TRBV7-6; possibly TRBD1 for D (5 bases). CDR3 length: 16 residues. Per the germline V gene, CDR1 is SGHVS and CDR2 is FNYEAQ. Here the CDR3 DNA reads TGTGCCAGCAGCTACGCGGCCGGGGCAGGAAATGAAGAACTGTTTTTT. Its protein is CASSYAAGAGNEELFF.

This clonotype has ten or more counts. The V call is TRBV7-4, the J call TRBJ1-2; no definite D call. The CDR3 length is 17 residues. Germline assignment: CDR1 SGHVT and CDR2 SQSDAQ. The ends were cut back, 5 bases at V and 4 bases at J, with 23 bases in the middle. This CDR3 reads CASSKPPSARKTYGYTF. The CDR3 DNA follows: TGTGCCAGCAGCAAGCCTCCTTCAGCTCGAAAGACCTATGGCTACACCTTC.

This clonotype was observed a few times. A clone one base away is much larger, so this may be a read error. This sequence joins TRBV6-5 and TRBJ1-1; D might be TRBD1 (6 bases). The CDR3 has 14 amino acids. Trimming pared 7 bases from V and 3 bases from J, leaving 15 bases between. Germline CDR1 MNHEY, CDR2 SVGAGI. The DNA of the CDR3 is TGTGCCAGCAATGCTAGGGGGGGGGACACTGAAGCTTTCTTT. The encoded protein is CASNARGGDTEAFF.

This CDR3 reads CASRGSGTTNTGELFF. In DNA, the CDR3 is TGTGCCAGTAGGGGCTCCGGGACAACGAACACCGGGGAGCTGTTTTTT. The chain uses TRBV19 and TRBJ2-2, with TRBD1 as a possible D gene (6 bases). Trimming took 6 bases from V and 0 from J, leaving 14 bases between them. The CDR3 consists of 16 residues. Per germline, CDR1 LNHDA and CDR2 SQIVND (reference sequence). The complete variable domain, with remaining parts taken from reference TRBV19 and TRBJ2-2, reads DGGITQSPKYLFRKEGQNVTLSCEQNLNHDAMYWYRQDPGQGLRLIYYSQIVNDFQKGDIAEGYSVSREKKESFPLTVTSAQKNPTAFYLCASRGSGTTNTGELFFGEGSRLTVL.

The sample holds many counts of this clonotype. The chain joins TRBV20-1 to TRBJ1-4, with TRBD1 matching over 7 bases. J gave up 4 bases and V 6 bases, and 8 bases lay outside the gene matches. The CDR3 consists of 14 residues. Germline V CDR1 and CDR2: DFQATT, SNEGSKA (reference sequence). CDR3 loop: CSAQKGAGNEKLFF. Written as DNA, the CDR3 is TGCAGTGCCCAAAAGGGGGCGGGTAATGAAAAACTGTTTTTT.

Details on this clonotype: At one end the junction does not follow the germline gene, possibly because of a read error. This chain uses TRBV25-1 with TRBJ1-2; D remains ambiguous. Germline V gene lookup returns CDR1 MGHDK and CDR2 SYGVNS. CDR3 length: 17 residues. The CDR3 bases are TGTGCCAGCAGTTCCTTGAGAGAACTGGGAAAGACCTATGGCTGCACCTTC. This translates into CASSSLRELGKTYGCTF.

The table lists this clonotype with a few counts. The chain carries TRBV18 and TRBJ2-5; D ambiguous. Germline V gene data show CDR1 as KGHSH and CDR2 as LQKENI. This CDR3 has 16 amino acids. V gave up 3 bases and J gave up 6 bases, with 20 bases separating them. CDR3 region: CASSPPDQVVSKTQYF. The CDR3 coding sequence is TGTGCCAGCTCACCCCCCGATCAGGTCGTCTCAAAGACCCAGTACTTC.

This rearrangement joins TRBV3-1 to TRBJ1-2, with D hard to call. This CDR3 is built from 17 residues. Germline CDR1 reads LGHDT; CDR2 reads YNNKEL (reference sequence). V was cut by 5 bases and J by 4 bases, with 23 bases left in between. The CDR3: CASSSSYTLRKTYGYTF. The CDR3 nucleotides read TGTGCCAGCAGCTCTAGCTACACCCTTCGAAAGACCTATGGCTACACCTTC.

Regarding this clonotype: Just one base apart from a much larger clone, this may be a read error. The V gene is TRBV7-6, the J gene TRBJ2-2; TRBD2 agrees at 7 bases. The CDR3 runs 15 residues. Germline CDR1 SGHVS, CDR2 FNYEAQ. The CDR3: CAGSPASGNTGELFF. The CDR3 DNA follows: TGTGCCGGCAGCCCCGCTAGCGGAAACACCGGGGAGCTGTTTTTT. Drawing the rest from reference TRBV7-6 and TRBJ2-2, the complete variable domain is GAGVSQSPRYKVTKRGQDVALRCDPISGHVSLYWYRQALGQGPEFLTYFNYEAQQDKSGLPNDRFSAERPEGSISTLTIQRTEQRDSAMYRCAGSPASGNTGELFFGEGSRLTVL.

In the case of this clonotype: It may be a read error: a sequence one base away is much more abundant. For the CDR3, the DNA is TGTGCCAGCAGCCAAGTCCGGGAGGGAGAGGCCCAGTACTTC. Protein sequence: CASSQVREGEAQYF. V gene TRBV3-2 combines with J gene TRBJ2-5; the D call of TRBD2 is as the table states it, not checked on the DNA. TRBV3-2 is termed a pseudogene. The CDR3 sequence is 14 residues long.